The source of this T cell receptor (beta chain) is a study of Ad26.COV2.S vaccination and SARS-CoV-2 variants. Whole-study findings and limits: Vaccinated individuals (as opposed to placebo recipients) had higher spike-specific TCR breadth.

TCRdb's table, derived via immunoSEQ multiplex PCR, lists solely in-frame clones and lacks some. The sample holds 250,000 or so clones, roughly 89% seen once. As concerns this clone: Its cognate antigen is unknown.

Germline values: CDR1 SGHDN, CDR2 FVKESK. This CDR3 region has 16 residues. J gave up 9 bases and V 6 bases, and 15 bases lay outside the gene matches. Treatment defined: 15 to 20 received Ad26.COV2.S at low or high dose, single or two shots; 5 received placebo; per-sample allocation not given. It was on day 63 after the first vaccine or placebo injection that samples were taken. The rearrangement uses TRBV14 and TRBJ2-1; the match to TRBD2 covers 9 bases. The TCR originated in a person between 18 and 65 years old who received the Ad26.COV2.S COVID-19 vaccine or a placebo. This material consisted of peripheral blood, taken in a trial of Ad26.COV2.S vaccine versus placebo. CDR3 nucleotides: TGTGCCAGCAGGGGTAGCAGCGGGGGGATGATGGGTGAGCAGTTCTTC. Translated, it gives CASRGSSGGMMGEQFF.